This T cell receptor beta chain was retrieved from a study of T cells expressing NK-cell markers. TCRdb re-called the 5' RACE reads; one entry per CDR3 protein, DNA not given. The listing contains 400,000 to 550,000 distinct CDR3 sequences. Germline CDR1 is SGHTA and CDR2 is FQGNSA. The length of the CDR3 is 13 residues. The chain couples TRBV7-2 to TRBJ1-5. The source is a woman aged 18 to 75 in good health. The sample taken for sequencing was blood T cells: a sorted CD56 or NKG2C T cell subset, CD4+ or CD8+ T cells, or bulk PBMC T cells (not recorded which). This chain's CDR3 is CASSLFYDQPQHF. Together with reference TRBV7-2 and TRBJ1-5, the CDR3 gives the full variable domain: GAGVSQSPSNKVTEKGKDVELRCDPISGHTALYWYRQSLGQGLEFLIYFQGNSAPDKSGLPSDRFSAERTGGSVSTLTIQRTQQEDSAVYLCASSLFYDQPQHFGDGTRLSIL.